One and the same sample provided the 8 T cell receptor beta chains below, sequenced in a study of blood T cell repertoires in COVID-19. Sequencing used immunoSEQ multiplex PCR; TCRdb keeps in-frame clones, though not all of them. The repertoire holds 300,000 or so clones, with approximately 90% as singletons. Sequencing was performed on peripheral blood. The receptors originated from a woman between 40 and 55 years old with acute or convalescent COVID-19.

The sample holds one count of this clone. In nucleotides, the CDR3 is TGTGCCAGCAGTTCTAACCGGGTCCGAAAGCAGTTCTTC. Protein: CASSSNRVRKQFF. The chain has TRBV6-5 and TRBJ2-1, with D uncertain. CDR3 length: 13 residues. Trimming took off 4 bases at V and 11 bases at J, with 15 bases between the two ends. Germline assignment: CDR1 MNHEY and CDR2 SVGAGI.

V usage is TRBV7-9 and J usage is TRBJ1-2; a weak D match, TRBD1 (5 bases). This CDR3 contains 14 residues. The germline V gene has CDR1 SEHNR and CDR2 FQNEAQ (reference sequence). Trimming took off 8 bases at V and 0 bases at J, with 13 bases between the two ends. The CDR3: CASGTGSPNYGYTF. DNA of the CDR3: TGTGCCAGCGGAACAGGTTCTCCTAACTATGGCTACACCTTC.

V gene TRBV9 combines with J gene TRBJ2-3; tentative D call: TRBD2 (6 bases). Looked up from germline, CDR1 is SGDLS and CDR2 is YYNGEE. V was shortened by 4 bases and J by 4 bases, with 16 bases between the two germline ends. The CDR3 length is 15 residues. CDR3 protein: CASSSAGGPSDTQYF. CDR3 nucleotides: TGTGCCAGCAGCTCAGCGGGCGGGCCATCAGATACGCAGTATTTT.

The gene calls are TRBV5-4 and TRBJ2-2; no definite D call. The germline V gene encodes CDR1 SGHNT and CDR2 YYREEE (reference sequence). With 0 bases removed from V and 4 bases from J, the gap between germline ends came to 4 bases. This CDR3 has 13 amino acids. The CDR3 nucleotides are TGTGCCAGCAGCTTGGCGGGCACCGGGGAGCTGTTTTTT. It codes for CASSLAGTGELFF.

DNA of the CDR3: TGCGCCAGCAGCGACTGGGACAGCGGTAGCTCTGGAAACACCATATATTTT. This gives the protein CASSDWDSGSSGNTIYF. The chain carries TRBV5-1 and TRBJ1-3, with 7 bases fitting TRBD1. Germline V gene lookup returns CDR1 SGHRS and CDR2 YFSETQ. V shed 4 bases and J 0 bases; nucleotides not matched to a gene: 10. The CDR3 spans 17 residues.

The chain recombines TRBV5-5 with TRBJ1-2, with unresolved D. The V gene's germline CDR1 is SGHKS and CDR2 YYEKEE (reference sequence). The V gene lost 1 base and the J gene lost 11 bases, with 21 bases spanning the gap. The CDR3 is 15 amino acids. The CDR3 DNA follows: TGTGCCAGCAGCTTGACGGGTGAGCCAATGATACGATACACCTTC. This sequence encodes CASSLTGEPMIRYTF.

The chain is built from TRBV4-1 and TRBJ2-7; weak D call: TRBD1 (5 bases). Deletions cut 4 bases from V and 0 bases from J, with 16 bases between. Germline loops: CDR1 MGHRA, CDR2 YSYEKL. The CDR3 sequence is 16 residues long. The CDR3 nucleotides are TGCGCCAGCAGCCTGGGTTGGGGCCCCGGCTCCTACGAGCAGTACGTC. This gives the protein CASSLGWGPGSYEQYV.

The chain employs TRBV24-1 and TRBJ2-2; TRBD1 matches at 9 bases. The CDR3 consists of 16 residues. J lost 0 bases, V lost 7 bases, and 5 bases had no gene match. Germline loops: CDR1 KGHDR, CDR2 SFDVKD. The CDR3 loop is CATRTGTGSNTGELFF. CDR3 nucleotide sequence: TGTGCCACCAGAACCGGGACAGGGTCGAACACCGGGGAGCTGTTTTTT.